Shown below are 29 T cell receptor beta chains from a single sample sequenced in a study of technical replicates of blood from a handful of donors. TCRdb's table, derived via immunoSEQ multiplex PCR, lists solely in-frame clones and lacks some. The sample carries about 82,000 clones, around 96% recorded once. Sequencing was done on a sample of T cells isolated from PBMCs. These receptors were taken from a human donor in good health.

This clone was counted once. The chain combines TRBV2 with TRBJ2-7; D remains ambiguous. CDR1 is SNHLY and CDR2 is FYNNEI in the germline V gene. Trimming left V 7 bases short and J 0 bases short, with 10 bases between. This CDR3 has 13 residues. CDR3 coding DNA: TGTGCCAGCAACCCCCACAGCTCCTACGAGCAGTACTTC. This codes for CASNPHSSYEQYF.

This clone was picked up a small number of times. Here the CDR3 DNA reads TGCGCCAGCAGCCAAGATATAACTAGCGGGATGGATACGCAGTATTTT. Residues: CASSQDITSGMDTQYF. The rearrangement joins TRBV4-3 to TRBJ2-3; 10 bases line up with TRBD2. CDR3 size: 16 residues. V shed 0 bases, J shed 6 bases, and the junction held 6 bases outside the gene matches. Germline V gene sequence: CDR1 LGHNA, CDR2 YSLEER.

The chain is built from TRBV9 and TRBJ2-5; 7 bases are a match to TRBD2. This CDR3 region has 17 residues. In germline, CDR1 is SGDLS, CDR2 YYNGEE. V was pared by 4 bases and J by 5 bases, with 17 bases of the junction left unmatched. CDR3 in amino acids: CASSHSLGRERWETQYF. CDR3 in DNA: TGTGCCAGCAGCCATAGCCTGGGGCGGGAGAGATGGGAGACCCAGTACTTC.

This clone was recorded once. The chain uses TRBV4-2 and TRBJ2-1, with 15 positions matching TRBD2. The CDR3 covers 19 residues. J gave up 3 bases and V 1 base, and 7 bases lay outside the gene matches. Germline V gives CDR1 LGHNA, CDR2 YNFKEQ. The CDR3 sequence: CASSQVGLAGGRNYNEQFF. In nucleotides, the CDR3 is TGTGCCAGCAGCCAAGTGGGACTAGCGGGAGGAAGGAACTACAATGAGCAGTTCTTC.

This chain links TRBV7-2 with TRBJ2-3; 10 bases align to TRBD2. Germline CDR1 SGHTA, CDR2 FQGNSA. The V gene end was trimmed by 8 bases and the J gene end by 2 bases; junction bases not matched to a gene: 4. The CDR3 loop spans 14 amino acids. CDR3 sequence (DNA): TGTGCCAGCGAAGCGGGAGGGTTCACAGATACGCAGTATTTT. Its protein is CASEAGGFTDTQYF.

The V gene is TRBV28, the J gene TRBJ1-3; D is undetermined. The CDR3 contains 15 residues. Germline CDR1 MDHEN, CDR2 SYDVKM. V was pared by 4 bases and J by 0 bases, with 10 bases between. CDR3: CASSSAAASGNTIYF. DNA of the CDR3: TGTGCCAGCAGTTCAGCGGCCGCCTCTGGAAACACCATATATTTT.

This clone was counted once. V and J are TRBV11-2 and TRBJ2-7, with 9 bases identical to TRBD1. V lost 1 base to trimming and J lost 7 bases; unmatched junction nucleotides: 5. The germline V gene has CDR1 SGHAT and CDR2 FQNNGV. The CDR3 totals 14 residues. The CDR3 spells CASSLVGTGREQYF. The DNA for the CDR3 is TGTGCCAGCAGCTTAGTAGGGACAGGGAGAGAGCAGTACTTC.

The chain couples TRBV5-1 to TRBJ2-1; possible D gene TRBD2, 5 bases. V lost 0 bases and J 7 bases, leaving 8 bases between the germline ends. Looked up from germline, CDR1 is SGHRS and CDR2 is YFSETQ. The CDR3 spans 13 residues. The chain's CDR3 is CASSLVSGNEQFF. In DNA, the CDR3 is TGCGCCAGCAGCTTGGTTTCGGGGAATGAGCAGTTCTTC.

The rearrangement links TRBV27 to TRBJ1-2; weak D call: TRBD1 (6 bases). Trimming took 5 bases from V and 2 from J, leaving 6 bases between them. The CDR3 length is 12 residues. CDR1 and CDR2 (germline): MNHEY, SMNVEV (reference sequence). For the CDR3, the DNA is TGTGCCAGCAGTGGACAGAACTATGGCTACACCTTC. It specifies CASSGQNYGYTF.

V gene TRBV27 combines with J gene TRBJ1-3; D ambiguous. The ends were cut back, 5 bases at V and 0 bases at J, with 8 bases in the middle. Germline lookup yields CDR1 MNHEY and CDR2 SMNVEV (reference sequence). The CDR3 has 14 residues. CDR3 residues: CASSHLSSGNTIYF. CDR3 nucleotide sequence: TGTGCCAGCAGTCACTTGAGCTCTGGAAACACCATATATTTT.

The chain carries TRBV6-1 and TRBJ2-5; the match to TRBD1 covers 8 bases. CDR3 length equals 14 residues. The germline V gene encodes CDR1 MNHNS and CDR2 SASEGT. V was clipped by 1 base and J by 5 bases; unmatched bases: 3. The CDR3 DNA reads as TGTGCCAGCAGTGAAGGGACAGGGTTGGAGACCCAGTACTTC. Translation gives CASSEGTGLETQYF.

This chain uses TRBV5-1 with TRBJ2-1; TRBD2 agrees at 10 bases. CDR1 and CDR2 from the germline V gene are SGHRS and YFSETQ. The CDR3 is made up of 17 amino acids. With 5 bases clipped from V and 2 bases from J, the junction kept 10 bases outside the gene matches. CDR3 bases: TGCGCCAGCAGAGGGGGGCTAGCGGGAGAAACCTACAATGAGCAGTTCTTC. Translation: CASRGGLAGETYNEQFF.

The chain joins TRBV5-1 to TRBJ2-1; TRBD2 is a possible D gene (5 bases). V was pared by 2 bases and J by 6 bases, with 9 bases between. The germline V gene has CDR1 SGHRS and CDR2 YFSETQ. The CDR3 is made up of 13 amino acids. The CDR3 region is CASSFSGGNEQFF. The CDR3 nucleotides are TGCGCCAGCAGCTTCAGTGGAGGCAATGAGCAGTTCTTC.

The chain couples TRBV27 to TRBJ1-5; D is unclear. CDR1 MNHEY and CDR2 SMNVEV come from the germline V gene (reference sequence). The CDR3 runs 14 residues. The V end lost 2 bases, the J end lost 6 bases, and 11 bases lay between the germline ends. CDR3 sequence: CASSLERVGQPQHF. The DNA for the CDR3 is TGTGCCAGCAGTTTAGAGAGGGTGGGTCAGCCCCAGCATTTT.

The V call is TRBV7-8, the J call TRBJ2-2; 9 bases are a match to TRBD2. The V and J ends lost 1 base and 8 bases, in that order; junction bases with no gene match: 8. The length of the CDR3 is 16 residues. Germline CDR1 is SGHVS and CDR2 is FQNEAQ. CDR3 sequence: CASSLEVAGVSGELFF. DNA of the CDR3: TGTGCCAGCAGCTTAGAGGTAGCGGGAGTATCAGGGGAGCTGTTTTTT.

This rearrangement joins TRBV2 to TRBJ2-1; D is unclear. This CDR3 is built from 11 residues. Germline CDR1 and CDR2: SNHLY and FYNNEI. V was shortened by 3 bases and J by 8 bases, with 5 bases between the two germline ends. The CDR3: CASSDSDEQFF. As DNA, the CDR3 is TGTGCCAGCAGTGATTCAGATGAGCAGTTCTTC.

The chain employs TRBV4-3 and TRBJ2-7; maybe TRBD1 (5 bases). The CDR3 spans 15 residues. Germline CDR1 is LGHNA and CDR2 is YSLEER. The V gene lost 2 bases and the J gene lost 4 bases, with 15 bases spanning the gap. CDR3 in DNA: TGCGCCAGCAGCCAAAGTCTCCAGGGAACATACGAGCAGTACTTC. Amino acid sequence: CASSQSLQGTYEQYF.

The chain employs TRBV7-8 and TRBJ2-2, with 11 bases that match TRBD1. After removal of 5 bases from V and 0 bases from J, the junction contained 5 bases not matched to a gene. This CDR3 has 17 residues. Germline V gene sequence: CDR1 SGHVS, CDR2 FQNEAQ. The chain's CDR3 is CASSARDRGANTGELFF. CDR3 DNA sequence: TGTGCCAGCAGCGCCCGGGACAGGGGGGCGAACACCGGGGAGCTGTTTTTT.

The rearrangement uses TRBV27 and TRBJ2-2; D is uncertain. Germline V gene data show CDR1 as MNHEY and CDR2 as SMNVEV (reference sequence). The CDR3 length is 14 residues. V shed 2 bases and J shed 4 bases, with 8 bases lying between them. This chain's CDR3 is CASSLNPGTGELFF. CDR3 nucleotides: TGTGCCAGCAGTTTAAATCCAGGCACCGGGGAGCTGTTTTTT.

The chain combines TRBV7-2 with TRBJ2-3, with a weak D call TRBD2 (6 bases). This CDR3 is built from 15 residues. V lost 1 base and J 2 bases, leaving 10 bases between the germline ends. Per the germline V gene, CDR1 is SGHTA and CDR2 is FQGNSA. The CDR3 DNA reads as TGTGCCAGCAGCTTAGTCTCGGGACTCACAGATACGCAGTATTTT. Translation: CASSLVSGLTDTQYF.

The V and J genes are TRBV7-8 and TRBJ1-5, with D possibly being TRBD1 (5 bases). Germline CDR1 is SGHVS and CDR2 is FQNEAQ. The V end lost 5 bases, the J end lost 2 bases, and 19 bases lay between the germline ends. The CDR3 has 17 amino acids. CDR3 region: CASSRGRGGLGNQPQHF. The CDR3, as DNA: TGTGCCAGCAGCCGTGGGAGGGGAGGATTGGGCAATCAGCCCCAGCATTTT.

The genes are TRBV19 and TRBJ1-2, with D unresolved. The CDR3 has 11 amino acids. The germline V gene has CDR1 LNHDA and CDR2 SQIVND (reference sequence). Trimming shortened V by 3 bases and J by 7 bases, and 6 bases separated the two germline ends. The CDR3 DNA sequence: TGTGCCAGTAGTATTAATCTTGGCTACACCTTC. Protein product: CASSINLGYTF.

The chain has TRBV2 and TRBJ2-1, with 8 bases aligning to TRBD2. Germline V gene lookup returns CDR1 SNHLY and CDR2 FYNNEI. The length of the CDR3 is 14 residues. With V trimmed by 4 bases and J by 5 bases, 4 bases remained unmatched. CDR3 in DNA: TGTGCCAGCAGTGGATCAGCGGGAGACAATGAGCAGTTCTTC. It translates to CASSGSAGDNEQFF.

CDR3 bases: TGCGCCAGCAGCTTGGACAGTTTGGCTAGCGGGAGGGTCGAGCAGTACTTC. Translating it yields CASSLDSLASGRVEQYF. The gene calls are TRBV5-1 and TRBJ2-7; TRBD2 agrees at 12 bases. CDR3 length: 17 amino acids. The junction had 10 bases not matched to a gene; V was cut back by 0 bases and J by 6 bases. Germline V CDR1 and CDR2: SGHRS, YFSETQ.

This chain's CDR3 is CSVEEGHIYTDTQYF. The CDR3 coding sequence is TGCAGCGTTGAAGAGGGACATATCTACACAGATACGCAGTATTTT. This chain joins TRBV29-1 and TRBJ2-3; possible D gene TRBD1, 6 bases. The CDR3 consists of 15 residues. Germline-derived CDR1 and CDR2 are SQVTM and ANQGSEA. With 0 bases removed from V and 2 bases from J, the gap between germline ends came to 12 bases.

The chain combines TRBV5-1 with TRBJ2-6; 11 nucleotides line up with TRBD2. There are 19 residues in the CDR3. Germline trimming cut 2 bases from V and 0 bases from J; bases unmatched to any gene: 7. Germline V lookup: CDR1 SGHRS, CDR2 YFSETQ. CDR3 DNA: TGCGCCAGCAGCTTAGGGACTAGCGGATACTCCTCTGGGGCCAACGTCCTGACTTTC. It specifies CASSLGTSGYSSGANVLTF.

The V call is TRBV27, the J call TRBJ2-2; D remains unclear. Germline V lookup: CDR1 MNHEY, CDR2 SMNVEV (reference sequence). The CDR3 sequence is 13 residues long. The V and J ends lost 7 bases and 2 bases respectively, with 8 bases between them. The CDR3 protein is CASTAYNTGELFF. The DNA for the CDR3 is TGTGCCAGCACAGCGTATAACACCGGGGAGCTGTTTTTT.

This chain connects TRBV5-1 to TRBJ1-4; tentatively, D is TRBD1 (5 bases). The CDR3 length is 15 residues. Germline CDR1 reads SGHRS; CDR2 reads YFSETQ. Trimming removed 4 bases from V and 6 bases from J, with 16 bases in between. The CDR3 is CASSVSGTDDEKLFF. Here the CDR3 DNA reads TGCGCCAGCAGCGTAAGCGGGACGGATGATGAAAAACTGTTTTTT.

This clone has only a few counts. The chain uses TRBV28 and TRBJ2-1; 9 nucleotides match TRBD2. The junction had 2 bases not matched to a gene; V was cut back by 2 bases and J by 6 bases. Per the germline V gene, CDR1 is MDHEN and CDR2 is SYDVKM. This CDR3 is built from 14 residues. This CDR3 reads CASSLAGGINEQFF. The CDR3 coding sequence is TGTGCCAGCAGTTTAGCGGGAGGGATCAATGAGCAGTTCTTC. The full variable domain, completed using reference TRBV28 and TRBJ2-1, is DVKVTQSSRYLVKRTGEKVFLECVQDMDHENMFWYRQDPGLGLRLIYFSYDVKMKEKGDIPEGYSVSREKKERFSLILESASTNQTSMYLCASSLAGGINEQFFGPGTRLTVL.